One sample yielded the 8 T cell receptor beta chains listed below, sequenced in a study of tumor-infiltrating lymphocytes in oesophageal squamous cell carcinoma (dated by TCRdb to the mid-2010s). The library was prepared using PCR. Reads for this sample came from an Illumina HiSeq 1500. The public reads were reprocessed in TCRdb via fastp at Q25 and MiXCR, keeping in-frame beta chains. Every distinct CDR3 protein forms one entry, paired with its most common genes and DNA. This sample holds some 10,000 distinct CDR3 sequences; around 50% were observed only once. The ten largest clones take up around 19% of the sample. Sequences were obtained from esophageal tumor tissue. These TCRs come from a female donor with esophageal squamous cell carcinoma.

This chain uses TRBV6-1 with TRBJ2-7; D possibly matches TRBD1 or TRBD2 (5 bases each). Germline CDR1 reads MNHNS; CDR2 reads SASEGT. Trimming stripped 3 bases from V and 0 bases from J, with 12 bases between. The CDR3 sequence is 15 residues long. CDR3 in DNA: TGTGCCAGCAGTGATGGGGGAAGGGGCTCCTACGAGCAGTACTTC. Encoded protein: CASSDGGRGSYEQYF.

This clonotype was detected once. The V gene is TRBV7-2, the J gene TRBJ2-1, with 7 bases lining up with TRBD2. The J call could be wrong; TRBJ2-7 is a better fit for the DNA end. The CDR3 totals 13 residues. Germline lookup yields CDR1 SGHTA and CDR2 FQGNSA. CDR3 DNA: TGTGCCACCGGGGAGCGGGGATCCTACGAGCAGTACTTC. Its translation: CATGERGSYEQYF.

This chain uses TRBV7-3 with TRBJ2-5; 9 nucleotides align to TRBD2. V lost 2 bases, J lost 11 bases, and 18 bases stayed unmatched. The CDR3 sequence is 17 residues long. Germline-derived CDR1 and CDR2 are SGHTA and FQGTGA. The CDR3 sequence: CASSLAGGPISYNEQYF. In DNA form, the CDR3 reads TGTGCCAGCAGCTTAGCGGGGGGGCCTATTTCCTACAATGAGCAGTACTTC.

The V gene is TRBV7-2, the J gene TRBJ2-7, with D unclear. The tail of the sequence fits TRBJ2-5 better, so the J call may be wrong. The germline gives CDR1 SGHTA, CDR2 FQGNSA. This CDR3 region has 13 residues. CDR3: CASSSMPQETQYF. The DNA for the CDR3 is TGTGCCAGCAGCTCAATGCCCCAAGAGACCCAGTACTTC.

This clonotype is medium-sized in the sample. The rearrangement joins TRBV7-3 to TRBJ2-2; no definite D call. Germline CDR1 and CDR2: SGHTA and FQGTGA. Trimming cost V 2 bases and J 5 bases, with 9 bases left between them. The CDR3 totals 14 residues. The CDR3 coding sequence is TGTGCCAGCAGCTTATTTCCACCAACCGGGGAGCTGTTTTTT. Protein: CASSLFPPTGELFF.

Within the sample, this clonotype is medium-sized (0.01 to 0.1%). This sequence joins TRBV6-1 and TRBJ1-1; TRBD1 matches 7 bases. Germline-derived CDR1 and CDR2 are MNHNS and SASEGT. This CDR3 has 12 amino acids. V lost 4 bases, J lost 8 bases, and 4 bases stayed unmatched. The CDR3 DNA reads TGTGCCAGCAGTGGACAGGGACGGGAAGCTTTCTTT. This gives the protein CASSGQGREAFF.

V gene TRBV6-8 combines with J gene TRBJ2-7, with D unresolved. The tail of the sequence fits TRBJ2-5 better, so the J call may be wrong. The germline V gene has CDR1 MNHGY and CDR2 SAAAGT. This CDR3 has 14 amino acids. This chain's CDR3 is CASRIPRDPGTQYF. CDR3 bases: TGTGCCAGCAGGATCCCCCGCGACCCGGGGACCCAGTACTTC.

The chain has TRBV7-2 and TRBJ2-3, with D perhaps TRBD2 (5 bases). The CDR3 loop spans 14 amino acids. Per the germline V gene, CDR1 is SGHTA and CDR2 is FQGNSA. V shed 5 bases and J shed 14 bases, with 23 bases lying between them. The CDR3 here is CASSRLAYTGELYF. The CDR3 nucleotides are TGTGCCAGCAGCCGATTAGCGTACACCGGGGAGCTGTATTTT. Filled out from reference TRBV7-2 and TRBJ2-3, the complete variable domain reads GAGVSQSPSNKVTEKGKDVELRCDPISGHTALYWYRQSLGQGLEFLIYFQGNSAPDKSGLPSDRFSAERTGGSVSTLTIQRTQQEDSAVYLCASSRLAYTGELYFGPGTRLTVL.